The entry below describes one T cell receptor (beta chain). Clones were sequenced by immunoSEQ multiplex PCR, and TCRdb holds only the in-frame ones, with some missing. Of 190,000 or so clones detected, around 93% appear once; the ten largest clones hold around 1.6%. Looked up from germline, CDR1 is SGHDN and CDR2 is FVKESK. V was cut by 1 base and J by 1 base, with 7 bases left in between. The CDR3 contains 14 residues. These data come from a study of control samples from healthy donors and cancer patients. The sequencing sample was made of blood. The TCR was taken from a man in his late teens or twenties in good health. This sequence joins TRBV14 and TRBJ1-1, with D perhaps TRBD1 (5 bases). The CDR3 DNA is TGTGCCAGCAGCCAAGGGGGCGGGAACACTGAAGCTTTCTTT. Translation: CASSQGGGNTEAFF.